The 21 T cell receptor beta chains below all came from one sample that was sequenced in a study of monozygotic twins with inflammatory bowel disease. Each CDR3 protein gets one entry in TCRdb, which reprocessed the 5' RACE reads and gives no DNA. The table lists over 110,000 distinct CDR3 sequences. Sequencing used blood. All receptors come from a human donor with ulcerative colitis or Crohn's disease, or a healthy co-twin of an affected twin (not recorded which).

The V call is TRBV9, the J call TRBJ2-6; the D call from TCRdb, TRBD2, cannot be confirmed without DNA. The CDR3 is made up of 17 amino acids. The germline V gene has CDR1 SGDLS and CDR2 YYNGEE. This CDR3 reads CASSVRAGTSGANVLTF. The full variable domain, completed using reference TRBV9 and TRBJ2-6, is DSGVTQTPKHLITATGQRVTLRCSPRSGDLSVYWYQQSLDQGLQFLIQYYNGEERAKGNILERFSAQQFPDLHSELNLSSLELGDSALYFCASSVRAGTSGANVLTFGAGSRLTVL.

This chain links TRBV6-2 or TRBV6-3 with TRBJ2-4; TCRdb outputs TRBD1, but without DNA this stays unchecked. This CDR3 has 16 residues. The germline V gene encodes CDR1 MNHEY and CDR2 SVGEGT. The CDR3 is CASTPRGRLAKNIQYF.

This clonotype is labeled medium-sized (0.01 to 0.1%) based on frequency. The chain combines TRBV18 with TRBJ2-1; TCRdb's D call of TRBD1 is untestable without DNA. The CDR3 covers 15 residues. Germline V gene data show CDR1 as KGHSH and CDR2 as LQKENI. The CDR3 protein is CASSPRDRVGNEQFF.

The J gene is TRBJ1-4, the V gene TRBV18; the TCRdb D gene call, TRBD1, has no DNA to confirm it. Per germline, CDR1 KGHSH and CDR2 LQKENI. CDR3 length equals 17 residues. The CDR3 sequence: CASSPPDRGHLGAELFF. Using reference TRBV18 and TRBJ1-4 for the parts outside the CDR3, the full variable domain is NAGVMQNPRHLVRRRGQEARLRCSPMKGHSHVYWYRQLPEEGLKFMVYLQKENIIDESGMPKERFSAEFPKEGPSILRIQQVVRGDSAAYFCASSPPDRGHLGAELFFGSGTQLSVL.

The rearrangement uses TRBV6-1 and TRBJ2-3; TCRdb's D gene call, TRBD1, goes unchecked for lack of DNA. Germline-derived CDR1 and CDR2 are MNHNS and SASEGT. The CDR3 is 16 amino acids. CDR3 in amino acids: CASSGTEAYFTDTQYF.

V and J are TRBV7-2 and TRBJ2-6; TCRdb selects TRBD1, and the lack of DNA leaves this call unchecked. CDR3 length equals 16 residues. Per the germline V gene, CDR1 is SGHTA and CDR2 is FQGNSA. CDR3 amino acids: CATHRTGTSGANVLTF.

The chain couples TRBV11-3 to TRBJ2-3; TCRdb calls TRBD1, which cannot be checked without DNA. The CDR3 is 14 residues long. CDR1 SGHNT and CDR2 YENEEA come from the germline V gene. This CDR3 is CASSFGGSADTQYF.

J is TRBJ2-5 and V is TRBV9; TCRdb designates TRBD2, a call that cannot be tested without DNA. The CDR3 contains 15 residues. Germline loops: CDR1 SGDLS, CDR2 YYNGEE. CDR3 residues: CASSAWRGTKETQYF.

The rearrangement joins TRBV29-1 to TRBJ2-1; without DNA, the TCRdb call of TRBD1 cannot be checked. Germline CDR1 SQVTM, CDR2 ANQGSEA. The CDR3 contains 13 residues. The CDR3 sequence: CSVGDRGPNEQFF.

The rearrangement uses TRBV18 and TRBJ1-2; checking the TCRdb D call of TRBD1 is not possible without DNA. Germline-derived CDR1 and CDR2 are KGHSH and LQKENI. This CDR3 has 21 residues. CDR3 sequence reads: CASSLTTTSGTNQLSYYGYTF. The whole variable domain, filled in from reference TRBV18 and TRBJ1-2, reads NAGVMQNPRHLVRRRGQEARLRCSPMKGHSHVYWYRQLPEEGLKFMVYLQKENIIDESGMPKERFSAEFPKEGPSILRIQQVVRGDSAAYFCASSLTTTSGTNQLSYYGYTFGSGTRLTVV.

CDR3 sequence: CASSLTPGRTSTDTQYF. The chain employs TRBV7-3 and TRBJ2-3. The germline V gene encodes CDR1 SGHTA and CDR2 FQGTGA. This CDR3 has 17 residues.

The chain couples TRBV20-1 to TRBJ1-5. The CDR3 length is 14 residues. The germline V gene has CDR1 DFQATT and CDR2 SNEGSKA (reference sequence). The CDR3 reads CSAQRVRGNQPQHF.

The genes are TRBV5-1 and TRBJ2-3; TCRdb names TRBD2, which stays unverified in the absence of DNA. Per the germline V gene, CDR1 is SGHRS and CDR2 is YFSETQ. This CDR3 has 15 amino acids. This chain's CDR3 is CASSLVVREEDTQYF. Variable domain in full (rest from reference TRBV5-1 and TRBJ2-3): KAGVTQTPRYLIKTRGQQVTLSCSPISGHRSVSWYQQTPGQGLQFLFEYFSETQRNKGNFPGRFSGRQFSNSRSEMNVSTLELGDSALYLCASSLVVREEDTQYFGPGTRLTVL.

This chain joins TRBV5-1 and TRBJ2-5; no DNA is available, so the TRBD1 call from TCRdb remains unchecked. This CDR3 comprises 12 residues. Germline V gene lookup returns CDR1 SGHRS and CDR2 YFSETQ. The CDR3 sequence is CASSRARETQYF.

This chain links TRBV7-3 with TRBJ2-4. Germline CDR1 is SGHTA and CDR2 is FQGTGA. The CDR3 has 13 residues. CDR3 region: CASSLSGTGIQYF.

The J gene is TRBJ1-5, the V gene TRBV6-2 or TRBV6-3; the D call from TCRdb, TRBD1, cannot be confirmed without DNA. CDR1 is MNHEY, CDR2 SVGEGT, per germline. This CDR3 comprises 15 residues. The CDR3 spells CASSYQGQGGQPQHF.

CDR3 sequence reads: CASSSFPSAGEAFF. V and J are TRBV6-6 and TRBJ1-1. CDR3 length: 14 amino acids. The germline gives CDR1 MNHNY, CDR2 SVGAGI (reference sequence).

This chain connects TRBV5-1 to TRBJ2-3. CDR1 and CDR2 from the germline V gene are SGHRS and YFSETQ. The CDR3 runs to 12 residues. CDR3 residues: CASSIGTDTQYF.

The chain links TRBV4-3 to TRBJ1-1; TCRdb's D gene call, TRBD1, goes unchecked for lack of DNA. Germline V gene lookup returns CDR1 LGHNA and CDR2 YSLEER. The CDR3 totals 13 residues. The CDR3 here is CASAARLNTEAFF.

This chain connects TRBV5-1 to TRBJ2-7; with no DNA, the TCRdb D assignment of TRBD1 cannot be verified. This CDR3 region has 17 residues. The germline CDR1 and CDR2 sequences are SGHRS and YFSETQ. CDR3 protein: CASSRPLQAQFLYEQYF.

The gene calls are TRBV7-2 and TRBJ1-5; the D gene TCRdb calls, TRBD1, cannot be checked with no DNA. This CDR3 contains 13 residues. Germline V gene data show CDR1 as SGHTA and CDR2 as FQGNSA. This CDR3 reads CASSGSGGQPQHF. The variable domain in full, completed from reference TRBV7-2 and TRBJ1-5, reads GAGVSQSPSNKVTEKGKDVELRCDPISGHTALYWYRQSLGQGLEFLIYFQGNSAPDKSGLPSDRFSAERTGGSVSTLTIQRTQQEDSAVYLCASSGSGGQPQHFGDGTRLSIL.